The 32 T cell receptor beta chains in this list originate from one sample, sequenced in a study of metastatic and nonmetastatic thyroid tumors. All patients reached thyroid surgery having received no treatment beforehand. MiXCR was used by TCRdb to re-call the PCR reads. Of tens of thousands of clones in the sample, approximately 17% were seen once. The sample taken for sequencing was blood. Source of these receptors: a male donor with papillary thyroid cancer or a benign thyroid nodule (not recorded which). Some clones in this sample may be carry-over from other donors' samples.

This clone was picked up many times. The chain combines TRBV3-1 with TRBJ2-5; tentatively, D is TRBD2 (5 bases). CDR1 and CDR2 from the germline V gene are LGHDT and YNNKEL (reference sequence). The V end lost 0 bases, the J end lost 6 bases, and 11 bases lay between the germline ends. The length of the CDR3 is 14 residues. CDR3 sequence reads: CASSQDLAEKTQYF. CDR3 sequence (DNA): TGTGCCAGCAGCCAAGACCTAGCCGAGAAGACCCAGTACTTC.

The chain uses TRBV6-5 and TRBJ2-7; tentatively, D is TRBD2 (5 bases). CDR1 is MNHEY and CDR2 is SVGAGI in the germline V gene. The CDR3 extends over 12 amino acids. Deletions cut 6 bases from V and 6 bases from J, with 12 bases between. CDR3 sequence (DNA): TGTGCCAGCAGCTTAGCACTAGGCGAGCAGTACTTC. Protein: CASSLALGEQYF.

This clone was picked up many times. The CDR3 is CASSFRGGSYNEQFF. The CDR3 region has the DNA TGTGCCAGCAGCTTTCGTGGGGGTTCCTACAATGAGCAGTTCTTC. The chain uses TRBV5-4 and TRBJ2-1, with D possibly being TRBD1 or TRBD2 (5 bases each). This CDR3 is built from 15 residues. V was pared by 2 bases and J by 1 base, with 10 bases between. CDR1 and CDR2 from the germline V gene are SGHNT and YYREEE (reference sequence).

This clone was recorded many times. The V gene is TRBV7-9, the J gene TRBJ2-1; D possibly uses TRBD1 or TRBD2 (5 bases each). Germline CDR1 and CDR2: SEHNR and FQNEAQ (reference sequence). This CDR3 is 16 amino acids long. Trimming cost V 3 bases and J 6 bases, with 18 bases left between them. The CDR3 DNA reads TGTGCCAGCAGCTTTGTGTGGGGGAGTGGGATCAATGAGCAGTTCTTC. As protein: CASSFVWGSGINEQFF.

This clone showed up many times. DNA of the CDR3: TGTGCCAGCAGCTTAGGCGCGGCAGGGCATGAGCAGTTCTTC. Residues: CASSLGAAGHEQFF. This sequence joins TRBV13 and TRBJ2-1; TRBD1 is a possible D gene (5 bases). CDR3 length equals 14 residues. V lost 0 bases to trimming and J lost 8 bases, with 11 bases between them. Germline CDR1 PRHDT, CDR2 FYEKMQ (reference sequence).

The rearrangement uses TRBV19 and TRBJ2-7, with 10 nucleotides matching TRBD2. Trimming removed 8 bases from V and 2 bases from J; junction bases left unmatched: 9. Per germline, CDR1 LNHDA and CDR2 SQIVND (reference sequence). This CDR3 has 15 residues. CDR3 sequence reads: CASGTSVSNTYEQYF. The CDR3 DNA is TGTGCCAGTGGGACTAGCGTTAGTAACACCTACGAGCAGTACTTC.

This clone was recorded at least ten times. The chain couples TRBV13 to TRBJ2-7; the match to TRBD2 covers 9 bases. V was clipped by 3 bases and J by 4 bases; unmatched bases: 4. Germline V gives CDR1 PRHDT, CDR2 FYEKMQ (reference sequence). This CDR3 is 14 amino acids long. The CDR3 sequence: CASSLGRGGYEQYF. CDR3 nucleotide sequence: TGTGCCAGCAGCTTGGGGCGGGGGGGATACGAGCAGTACTTC.

This clone appeared a few times. The chain employs TRBV19 and TRBJ2-3; a possible D gene is TRBD2 (6 bases). The V gene lost 5 bases and the J gene lost 4 bases, with 16 bases spanning the gap. The CDR3 is made up of 15 amino acids. Per the germline V gene, CDR1 is LNHDA and CDR2 is SQIVND (reference sequence). The CDR3, as DNA: TGTGCCAGTAGTCTGGCGGGGTGGTACTCAGATACGCAGTATTTT. It translates to CASSLAGWYSDTQYF.

This clone was recorded at least ten times. The rearrangement joins TRBV18 to TRBJ2-5, with 13 bases identical to TRBD2. The CDR3 spans 16 residues. Germline CDR1 and CDR2: KGHSH and LQKENI. J was trimmed by 5 bases and V by 0 bases; bases with no gene match: 3. The CDR3 is CASSPPGLAGFETQYF. The CDR3 nucleotides read TGTGCCAGCTCACCACCGGGACTAGCGGGGTTTGAGACCCAGTACTTC.

The sample holds many counts of this clone. The chain combines TRBV12-3 or TRBV12-4 with TRBJ1-5, with a possible D match to TRBD1 (5 bases). There are 13 residues in the CDR3. V was shortened by 6 bases and J by 6 bases, with 12 bases between the two germline ends. Here the CDR3 reads CASSEGFGQPQHF. CDR3 DNA sequence: TGTGCCAGCAGCGAGGGGTTTGGTCAGCCCCAGCATTTT.

Judged by abundance, this clone is medium-sized. This sequence joins TRBV6-5 and TRBJ1-3; D is unresolved. Trimming shortened V by 6 bases and J by 0 bases, and 21 bases separated the two germline ends. The CDR3 runs 18 residues. In germline, CDR1 is MNHEY, CDR2 SVGAGI. CDR3 loop: CASRASRRSFHSGNTIYF. CDR3 sequence (DNA): TGTGCCAGCAGAGCCTCCCGGAGATCTTTCCACTCTGGAAACACCATATATTTT.

This clone was recorded at least ten times. The gene calls are TRBV24-1 and TRBJ2-2, with D uncertain. The CDR3 has 15 residues. CDR1 and CDR2 from the germline V gene are KGHDR and SFDVKD. The V end lost 0 bases, the J end lost 0 bases, and 4 bases lay between the germline ends. CDR3: CATSDLTANTGELFF. The DNA of the CDR3 is TGTGCCACCAGTGATTTGACGGCGAACACCGGGGAGCTGTTTTTT.

The chain is built from TRBV10-1 and TRBJ2-1; weak D call: TRBD2 (6 bases). The CDR3 has 19 amino acids. Trimming removed 4 bases from V and 9 bases from J, with 31 bases in between. Germline CDR1 reads WNHNN; CDR2 reads SYGVQD (reference sequence). The CDR3 nucleotides read TGCGCCAGCAGTGGGAGCTGGAGGGGCCCAGTGTTTTTGGTGCCTGAGCAGTTCTTC. Amino acid sequence: CASSGSWRGPVFLVPEQFF.

This clone was counted at least ten times. The chain recombines TRBV2 with TRBJ1-6; TRBD1 might be the D (5 bases). Trimming shortened V by 1 base and J by 3 bases, and 10 bases separated the two germline ends. CDR1 SNHLY and CDR2 FYNNEI come from the germline V gene. This CDR3 region has 16 residues. CDR3 sequence reads: CASSEEGAGYNSPLHF. CDR3 sequence (DNA): TGTGCCAGCAGTGAAGAAGGGGCCGGCTATAATTCACCCCTCCACTTT.

Regarding this clone: A read error may produce the germline difference seen at one junction end. The chain couples TRBV20-1 to TRBJ2-2; no clear D. Looked up from germline, CDR1 is DFQATT and CDR2 is SNEGSKA (reference sequence). The CDR3 consists of 15 residues. The CDR3 DNA follows: TGCAGTGCTACCGAAGGTCGGTCCGACACCGTGGAGCTGTTTTTT. Its protein product is CSATEGRSDTVELFF.

This clone appeared many times. The chain couples TRBV12-3 or TRBV12-4 to TRBJ1-1, with TRBD1 matching over 7 bases. There are 15 residues in the CDR3. V was clipped by 5 bases and J by 2 bases; unmatched bases: 8. CDR3 sequence reads: CASSQTRGGNTEAFF. In DNA, the CDR3 is TGTGCCAGCAGTCAGACCAGGGGGGGAAACACTGAAGCTTTCTTT.

This clone was seen many times. The rearrangement links TRBV2 to TRBJ1-5; D gene ambiguous. The germline V gene has CDR1 SNHLY and CDR2 FYNNEI. This CDR3 has 11 residues. Between the trimmed V and J ends, which lost 3 bases and 13 bases, there was a span of 10 bases. CDR3 bases: TGTGCCAGCAGTGAGAGGCGGTCTCAGCATTTT. This encodes CASSERRSQHF.

This clone was counted ten times or more. The chain recombines TRBV11-2 with TRBJ2-7; 8 bases match TRBD1. CDR1 and CDR2 from the germline V gene are SGHAT and FQNNGV. V shed 0 bases and J 0 bases; nucleotides not matched to a gene: 7. The CDR3 length is 17 residues. CDR3 DNA sequence: TGTGCCAGCAGCTTAGAAGGACAGGGTTGGAGCTCCTACGAGCAGTACTTC. Amino acid sequence: CASSLEGQGWSSYEQYF.

By share of the sample, this clone is medium-sized. The rearrangement joins TRBV11-2 to TRBJ2-7; D not certain. The germline V gene encodes CDR1 SGHAT and CDR2 FQNNGV. Trimming took off 6 bases at V and 3 bases at J, with 12 bases between the two ends. This CDR3 spans 13 amino acids. The DNA of the CDR3 is TGTGCCAGCAGAACTAACAACGGCTACGAGCAGTACTTC. Its translation is CASRTNNGYEQYF.

This clone was seen many times. This rearrangement joins TRBV7-9 to TRBJ2-1, with 10 bases identical to TRBD2. Trimming took 4 bases from V and 2 from J; bases not matched to a gene: 8. The CDR3 is 17 amino acids. Germline-derived CDR1 and CDR2 are SEHNR and FQNEAQ (reference sequence). This CDR3 reads CASSSLHGTSAYNEQFF. CDR3 sequence (DNA): TGTGCCAGCAGCTCCCTTCACGGGACTAGCGCCTACAATGAGCAGTTCTTC.

The table lists this clone with a few counts. A much more abundant neighbour one base away suggests this may be a read error. The gene calls are TRBV7-2 and TRBJ2-7; 7 positions agree with TRBD2. The germline gives CDR1 SGHTA, CDR2 FQGNSA. The CDR3 runs to 13 residues. The J segment lost 6 bases and the V segment lost 6 bases, leaving 8 bases of the junction unmatched. The CDR3 nucleotides read TGTGCCAGCAGGGGGGGGTCAGCCTGCGAGCAGTACTTC. It codes for CASRGGSACEQYF.

This clone has a count of ten or more. This may arise from a read error, as a much more abundant clone is one base away. This chain connects TRBV7-2 to TRBJ2-5; TRBD2 matches at 7 bases. Trimming at V came to 7 bases and at J to 5 bases, leaving 16 bases not matched to a gene. Germline CDR1 reads SGHTA; CDR2 reads FQGNSA. This CDR3 contains 16 residues. This CDR3 reads CASNSLTSVERETQYF. CDR3 sequence (DNA): TGTGCCAGCAACTCATTAACTAGCGTCGAGCGGGAGACCCAGTACTTC. Supplemented by reference TRBV7-2 and TRBJ2-5, the full variable domain reads GAGVSQSPSNKVTEKGKDVELRCDPISGHTALYWYRQSLGQGLEFLIYFQGNSAPDKSGLPSDRFSAERTGGSVSTLTIQRTQQEDSAVYLCASNSLTSVERETQYFGPGTRLLVL.

The sample holds many counts of this clone. The chain is built from TRBV20-1 and TRBJ2-7; TRBD2 matches 10 bases. The germline gives CDR1 DFQATT, CDR2 SNEGSKA (reference sequence). V trimming: 6 bases; J trimming: 4 bases; junction bases outside the gene matches: 9. This CDR3 region has 14 residues. The CDR3 bases are TGCAGTGCCAACCCTAGCGGGAGCGGGTACGAGCAGTACTTC. Encoded protein: CSANPSGSGYEQYF.

In its sample, this clone was seen many times. The chain recombines TRBV12-3 or TRBV12-4 with TRBJ1-1; D gene ambiguous. Trimming took off 5 bases at V and 12 bases at J, with 19 bases between the two ends. CDR3 size: 13 residues. CDR3 nucleotide sequence: TGTGCCAGCAGTGCGGACCCCAGCCCGGAAACTTTCTTT. Translated: CASSADPSPETFF.

This clone was detected ten times or more. The CDR3 protein is CASSNSFTEAFF. The CDR3 DNA sequence: TGTGCCAGCAGTAACTCTTTCACTGAAGCTTTCTTT. The rearrangement joins TRBV25-1 to TRBJ1-1; D unclear. V was cut by 5 bases and J by 4 bases, with 8 bases left in between. This CDR3 comprises 12 residues. Germline CDR1 MGHDK, CDR2 SYGVNS.

The CDR3 nucleotides read TGCAGTGCTATCCGCGGACTAGATGAGCAGTTCTTC. This gives the protein CSAIRGLDEQFF. The chain is built from TRBV20-1 and TRBJ2-1; 7 bases are a match to TRBD2. V lost 4 bases to trimming and J lost 8 bases; unmatched junction nucleotides: 5. Germline V lookup: CDR1 DFQATT, CDR2 SNEGSKA (reference sequence). The CDR3 spans 12 residues.

This clone was observed a handful of times. The chain links TRBV28 to TRBJ2-3; 8 bases are a match to TRBD1. This CDR3 is 15 amino acids long. The V gene end was trimmed by 5 bases and the J gene end by 3 bases; junction bases not matched to a gene: 7. CDR1 is MDHEN, CDR2 SYDVKM, per germline. CDR3 DNA: TGTGCCAGCAGTCCCCCGGACAGGGATACAGATACGCAGTATTTT. Its protein product is CASSPPDRDTDTQYF.

The gene calls are TRBV27 and TRBJ2-5; TRBD2 matches at 9 bases. V lost 4 bases and J lost 3; bases outside the gene matches: 9. Germline-derived CDR1 and CDR2 are MNHEY and SMNVEV (reference sequence). The CDR3 has 16 residues. DNA of the CDR3: TGTGCCAGCAGTTACCCTCGTAGCGGGGGCAAAGAGACCCAGTACTTC. Residues: CASSYPRSGGKETQYF.

CDR3 residues: CASSLTGGASNQPQHF. CDR3 DNA: TGCGCCAGCAGCTTAACAGGCGGGGCTAGCAATCAGCCCCAGCATTTT. The J gene is TRBJ1-5, the V gene TRBV5-1; possible D gene TRBD1, 5 bases. Germline CDR1 SGHRS, CDR2 YFSETQ. The CDR3 extends over 16 amino acids. V dropped 2 bases and J dropped 0 bases, with 12 bases sitting between them.

This clone was found many times. The CDR3 bases are TGTGCCAGCAGTGACAGCCGTGGCCTACGTACGATCGGCGACTATGGCTACACCTTC. Protein: CASSDSRGLRTIGDYGYTF. The V gene is TRBV6-4, the J gene TRBJ1-2, with D hard to call. This CDR3 has 19 residues. Germline CDR1 is MRHNA and CDR2 is SNTAGT. V dropped 2 bases and J dropped 3 bases, with 25 bases sitting between them.

Details on this clone: The junction departs from germline at one end; a sequencing error may be responsible. The sample holds other DNA sequences that translate to the same CDR3. The chain joins TRBV4-2 to TRBJ2-1, with 13 bases identical to TRBD2. Germline assignment: CDR1 LGHNA and CDR2 YNFKEQ. This CDR3 is built from 16 residues. The CDR3 protein is CASSVLAGGAHNEQFF. As DNA, the CDR3 is TGTGCCAGCAGCGTACTAGCGGGAGGGGCCCACAATGAGCAATTCTTC.

Many counts were recorded for this clone. V usage is TRBV5-5 and J usage is TRBJ2-5, with D possibly TRBD1 on 6 matching bases. CDR1 and CDR2 (germline): SGHKS, YYEKEE (reference sequence). CDR3 length: 16 amino acids. Trimming left V 1 base short and J 4 bases short, with 17 bases between. CDR3 residues: CASSLRPGQGTETQYF. The CDR3 region has the DNA TGTGCCAGCAGCTTGCGTCCGGGGCAGGGGACAGAGACCCAGTACTTC.